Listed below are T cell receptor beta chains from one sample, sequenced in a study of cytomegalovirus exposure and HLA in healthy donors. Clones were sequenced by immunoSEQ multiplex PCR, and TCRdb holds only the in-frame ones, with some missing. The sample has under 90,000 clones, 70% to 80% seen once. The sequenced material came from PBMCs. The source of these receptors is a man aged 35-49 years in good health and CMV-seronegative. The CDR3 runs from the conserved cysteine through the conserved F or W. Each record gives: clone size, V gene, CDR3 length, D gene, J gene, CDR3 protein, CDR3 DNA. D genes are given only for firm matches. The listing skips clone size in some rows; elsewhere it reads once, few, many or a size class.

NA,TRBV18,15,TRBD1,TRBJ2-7,CASSPGQGGTYEQYF,TGTGCCAGCTCCCCTGGACAGGGAGGAACCTACGAGCAGTACTTC
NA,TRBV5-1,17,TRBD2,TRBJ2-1,CASSGSSGGSSYNEQFF,TGCGCCAGCAGCGGTTCTAGCGGGGGGAGCTCCTACAATGAGCAGTTCTTC
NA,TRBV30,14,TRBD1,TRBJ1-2,CAWSVTGGYYGYTF,TGTGCCTGGAGTGTGACAGGGGGCTACTATGGCTACACCTTC
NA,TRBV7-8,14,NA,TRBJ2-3,CASSLGSWADTQYF,TGTGCCAGCAGCTTGGGCAGCTGGGCAGATACGCAGTATTTT
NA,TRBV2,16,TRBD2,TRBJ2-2,CASGMYRLAETGELFF,TGTGCCAGCGGGATGTACCGACTAGCCGAGACCGGGGAGCTGTTTTTT
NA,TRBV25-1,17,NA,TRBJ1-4,CASSEWKGGKFDEKLFF,TGTGCCAGCAGTGAATGGAAAGGGGGAAAATTTGACGAAAAACTGTTTTTT
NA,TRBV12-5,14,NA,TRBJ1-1,CASGLGAQNTEAFF,TGTGCTAGTGGTTTGGGGGCTCAGAACACTGAAGCTTTCTTT
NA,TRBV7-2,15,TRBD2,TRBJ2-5,CASSLDLAGEETQYF,TGTGCCAGCAGCTTAGATCTAGCGGGGGAAGAGACCCAGTACTTC
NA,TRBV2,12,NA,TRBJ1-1,CASRGNREIPFF,TGTGCCAGCAGAGGGAACAGGGAAATCCCTTTCTTT
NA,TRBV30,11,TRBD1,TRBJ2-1,CAWSPGQGKFF,TGTGCCTGGTCCCCGGGACAGGGAAAGTTCTTC
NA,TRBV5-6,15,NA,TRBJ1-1,CASSAVPTGNTEAFF,TGTGCCAGCAGTGCAGTACCGACAGGGAACACTGAAGCTTTCTTT
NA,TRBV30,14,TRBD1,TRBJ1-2,CAWSVQDRGYGYTF,TGTGCCTGGAGTGTCCAGGACAGGGGCTATGGCTACACCTTC
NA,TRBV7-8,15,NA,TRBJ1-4,CASTARGPTNEKLFF,TGTGCCAGCACAGCGCGGGGGCCAACTAATGAAAAACTGTTTTTT
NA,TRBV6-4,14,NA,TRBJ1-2,CASSAGGSNYGYTF,TGTGCCAGCAGTGCTGGGGGCAGTAACTATGGCTACACCTTC
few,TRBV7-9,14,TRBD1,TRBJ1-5,CASSGDRANQPQHF,TGTGCCAGCAGCGGAGACAGGGCTAATCAGCCCCAGCATTTT
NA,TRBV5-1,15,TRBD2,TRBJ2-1,CASSLAPAGDNEQFF,TGCGCCAGCAGCTTGGCCCCAGCGGGGGACAATGAGCAGTTCTTC
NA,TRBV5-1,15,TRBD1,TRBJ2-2,CASSRGQGLTGELFF,TGCGCCAGCAGCCGGGGACAGGGTTTAACCGGGGAGCTGTTTTTT
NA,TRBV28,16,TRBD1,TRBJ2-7,CASSAPRQGLTYEQYF,TGTGCCAGCAGTGCCCCAAGACAGGGGTTAACCTACGAGCAGTACTTC
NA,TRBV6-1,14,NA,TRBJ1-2,CASSLTEPSRGYPF,TGTGCCAGCAGTTTGACAGAACCCTCCAGAGGCTACCCCTTC
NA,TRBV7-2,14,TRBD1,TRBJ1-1,CASSRGTVNTEAFF,TGTGCCAGCAGCAGAGGGACAGTTAACACTGAAGCTTTCTTT
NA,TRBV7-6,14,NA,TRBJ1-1,CASSSMTGNTEAFF,TGTGCCAGCAGCTCTATGACAGGGAACACTGAAGCTTTCTTT
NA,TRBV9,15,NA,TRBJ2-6,CASSVVGAGANVLTF,TGTGCCAGCAGCGTAGTAGGGGCTGGGGCCAACGTCCTGACTTTC
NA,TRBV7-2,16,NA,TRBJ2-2,CASSTRTEANTGELFF,TGTGCCAGCAGCACTAGGACAGAGGCGAACACCGGGGAGCTGTTTTTT
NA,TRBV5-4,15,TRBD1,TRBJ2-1,CASRDTGVSYNEQFF,TGTGCCAGCAGAGATACAGGGGTCTCCTACAATGAGCAGTTCTTC
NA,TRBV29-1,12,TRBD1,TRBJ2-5,CSVGTGQETQYF,TGCAGCGTCGGGACAGGGCAAGAGACCCAGTACTTC
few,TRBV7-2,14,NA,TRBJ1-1,CASSHSDRNTEAFF,TGTGCCAGCAGCCACTCGGACAGGAACACTGAAGCTTTCTTT
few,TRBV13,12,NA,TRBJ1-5,CASSLLGQPQHF,TGTGCCAGCAGCTTACTCGGTCAGCCCCAGCATTTT
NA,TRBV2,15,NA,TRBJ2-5,CASRRGGTVRETQYF,TGTGCCAGCAGGCGTGGCGGCACGGTGAGGGAGACCCAGTACTTC
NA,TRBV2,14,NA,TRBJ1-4,CASTLLQRGEKLFF,TGTGCCAGCACCTTACTCCAAAGAGGGGAAAAACTGTTTTTT
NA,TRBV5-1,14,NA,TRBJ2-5,CASSLGRVQETQYF,TGCGCCAGCAGCTTGGGCCGGGTCCAAGAGACCCAGTACTTC
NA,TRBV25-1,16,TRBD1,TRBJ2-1,CASSEWDRSSYNEQFF,TGTGCCAGCAGTGAATGGGACAGAAGCTCCTACAATGAGCAGTTCTTC
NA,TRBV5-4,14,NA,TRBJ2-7,CASTRGGGGYEQYF,TGTGCCAGCACGAGGGGAGGGGGGGGCTACGAGCAGTACTTC
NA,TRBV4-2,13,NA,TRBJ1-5,CASSQARDQPQHF,TGTGCCAGCAGCCAAGCGCGGGATCAGCCCCAGCATTTT
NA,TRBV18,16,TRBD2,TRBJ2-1,CASSFNSGGRYNEQFF,TGTGCCAGCTCATTTAATAGCGGGGGTAGATACAATGAGCAGTTCTTC
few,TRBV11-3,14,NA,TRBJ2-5,CASSLGGYQETQYF,TGTGCCAGCAGCCTTGGGGGGTATCAAGAGACCCAGTACTTC
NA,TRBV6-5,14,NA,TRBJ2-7,CASSYSENLSWQYF,TGTGCCAGCAGTTACTCGGAGAACTTAAGTTGGCAGTACTTC
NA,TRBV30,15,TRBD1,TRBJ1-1,CAWSLWTGGYTEAFF,TGTGCCTGGAGTCTTTGGACAGGGGGCTACACTGAAGCTTTCTTT
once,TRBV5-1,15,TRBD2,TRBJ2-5,CASSLSSGGQETQYF,TGCGCCAGCAGCTTGTCTAGCGGGGGACAAGAGACCCAGTACTTC
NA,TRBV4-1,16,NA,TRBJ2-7,CASSPRSGLSSYEQYF,TGCGCCAGCAGTCCAAGATCAGGGCTTAGCTCCTACGAGCAGTACTTC
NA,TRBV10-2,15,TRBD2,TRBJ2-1,CASSETSGVYNEQFF,TGCGCCAGCAGCGAGACTAGCGGGGTCTACAATGAGCAGTTCTTC
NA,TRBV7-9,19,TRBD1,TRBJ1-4,CASSLGGAGGRRTNEKLFF,TGTGCCAGCAGCTTAGGGGGGGCAGGGGGTCGGCGAACTAATGAAAAACTGTTTTTT
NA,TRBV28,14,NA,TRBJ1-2,CASSSLTGNYGYTF,TGTGCCAGCAGTTCACTCACGGGGAACTATGGCTACACCTTC
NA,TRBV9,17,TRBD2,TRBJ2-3,CASSVGSSGGAPDTQYF,TGTGCCAGCAGCGTAGGTAGTAGCGGGGGGGCCCCAGATACGCAGTATTTT
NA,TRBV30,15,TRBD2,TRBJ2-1,CAWMRAGASTNEQFF,TGTGCCTGGATGAGAGCGGGAGCTTCAACGAATGAGCAGTTCTTC
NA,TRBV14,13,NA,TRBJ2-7,CASSQDLEGEQYF,TGTGCCAGCAGCCAAGATCTTGAGGGCGAGCAGTACTTC
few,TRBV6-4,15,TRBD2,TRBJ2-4,CASSDSAGGQNIQYF,TGTGCCAGCAGTGACTCAGCGGGGGGGCAAAACATTCAGTACTTC
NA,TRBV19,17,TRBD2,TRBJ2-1,CASSPAGGAYSYNEQFF,TGTGCCAGTAGTCCAGCGGGGGGGGCCTACTCCTACAATGAGCAGTTCTTC
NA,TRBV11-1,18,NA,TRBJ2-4,CASSTGQDPIWAKNIQYF,TGTGCCAGCAGCACGGGACAAGATCCGATCTGGGCTAAAAACATTCAGTACTTC
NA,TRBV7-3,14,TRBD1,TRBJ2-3,CASSTGLGADTQYF,TGTGCCAGCTCGACAGGGTTGGGGGCAGATACGCAGTATTTT
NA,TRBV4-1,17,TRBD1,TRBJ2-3,CASSHPNLDRGTDTQYF,TGCGCCAGCAGCCATCCTAACCTGGACAGGGGTACAGATACGCAGTATTTT
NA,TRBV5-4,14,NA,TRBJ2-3,CASSSSRTTDTQYF,TGTGCCAGCAGCTCTAGCCGAACCACAGATACGCAGTATTTT
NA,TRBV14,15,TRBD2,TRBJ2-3,CASSQTWTRQDTQYF,TGTGCCAGCAGCCAAACCTGGACTAGGCAAGATACGCAGTATTTT
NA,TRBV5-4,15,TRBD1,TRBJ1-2,CASSLQGAHGYGYTF,TGTGCCAGCAGCCTACAGGGGGCGCACGGCTATGGCTACACCTTC
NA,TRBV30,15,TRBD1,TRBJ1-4,CAWSGTGTGVEKLFF,TGTGCCTGGAGCGGAACCGGGACAGGGGTTGAAAAACTGTTTTTT
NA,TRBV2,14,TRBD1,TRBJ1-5,CASSARTGVQPQHF,TGTGCCAGCAGCGCCCGGACAGGGGTTCAGCCCCAGCATTTT
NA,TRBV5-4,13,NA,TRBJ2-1,CASRRDSHNEQFF,TGTGCCAGCAGGCGGGACAGTCACAATGAGCAGTTCTTC